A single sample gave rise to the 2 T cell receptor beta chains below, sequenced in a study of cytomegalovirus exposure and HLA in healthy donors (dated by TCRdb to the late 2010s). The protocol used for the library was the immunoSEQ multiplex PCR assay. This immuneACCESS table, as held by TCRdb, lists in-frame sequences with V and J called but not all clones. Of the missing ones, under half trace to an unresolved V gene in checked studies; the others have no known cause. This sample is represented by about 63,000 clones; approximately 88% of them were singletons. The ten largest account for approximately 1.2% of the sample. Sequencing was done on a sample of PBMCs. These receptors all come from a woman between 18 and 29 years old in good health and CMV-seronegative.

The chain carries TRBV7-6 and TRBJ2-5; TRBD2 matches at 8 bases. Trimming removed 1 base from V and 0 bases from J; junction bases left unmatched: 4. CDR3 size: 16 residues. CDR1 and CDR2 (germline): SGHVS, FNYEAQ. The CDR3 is CASSLGAGAYQETQYF. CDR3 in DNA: TGTGCCAGCAGCTTAGGAGCGGGGGCCTACCAAGAGACCCAGTACTTC.

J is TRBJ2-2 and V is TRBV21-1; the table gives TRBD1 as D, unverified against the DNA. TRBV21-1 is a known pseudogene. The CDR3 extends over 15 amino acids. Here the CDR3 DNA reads TGTGCCGGGGCGGACAGGGCCAAGAACACCGGGGAGCTGTTTTTT. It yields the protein CAGADRAKNTGELFF.